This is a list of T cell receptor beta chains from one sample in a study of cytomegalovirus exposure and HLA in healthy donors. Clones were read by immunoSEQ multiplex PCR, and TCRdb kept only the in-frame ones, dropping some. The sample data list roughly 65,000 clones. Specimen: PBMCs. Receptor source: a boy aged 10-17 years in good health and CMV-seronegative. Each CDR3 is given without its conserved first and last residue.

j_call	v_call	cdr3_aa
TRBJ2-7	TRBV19	ASSTADRGRAGEQY
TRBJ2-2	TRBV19	ASSIRTSGEGELF
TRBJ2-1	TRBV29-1	SVNSGRAYNEQF
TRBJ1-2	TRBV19	ASTPPGGYGYT
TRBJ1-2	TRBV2	ASSTDRGFNYGYT
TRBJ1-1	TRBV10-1	ASRQGPNTEAF
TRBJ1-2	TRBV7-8	ASSPMDSLT
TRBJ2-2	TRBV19	ASSIVDRGITGELF
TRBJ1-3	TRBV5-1	ASSLAPESSGNTIY
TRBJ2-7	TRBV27	ASGLQVNSYEQY
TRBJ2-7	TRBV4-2	ASSQERDSYEQY